The 9 T cell receptor beta chains below were found in one sample sequenced in a study of CD8 T cells in Susac syndrome. The RNA, roughly 0.45 to 1 ug, was put through reverse transcription using random hexamers. In TCRdb, the immunoSEQ multiplex PCR reads were re-called with MiXCR into one record per CDR3 protein. The sample yields roughly 110,000 distinct CDR3 sequences, approximately 93% seen once. Material: CD8+ T cells from PBMCs. All receptors derive from a human donor with Susac syndrome.

The CDR3, as DNA: TGTGCCAGCAGCTTAGGCGGGGGAAGCACTGAAGCTTTCTTT. Translated: CASSLGGGSTEAFF. This chain links TRBV13 with TRBJ1-1, with D perhaps matching TRBD1 (5 bases). This CDR3 is 14 amino acids long. Trimming removed 0 bases at V and 4 bases at J, with 9 bases between. The germline V gene encodes CDR1 PRHDT and CDR2 FYEKMQ (reference sequence).

This clonotype was found once. The CDR3 loop reads CASSRPLAGGKDGELFF. CDR3 bases: TGTGCCAGCAGCCGTCCCCTGGCGGGGGGGAAGGACGGGGAGCTGTTTTTT. This chain joins TRBV5-6 and TRBJ2-2; 9 bases line up with TRBD2. Germline CDR1 reads SGHDT; CDR2 reads YYEEEE. J gave up 7 bases and V 4 bases, and 14 bases lay outside the gene matches. The CDR3 spans 17 residues.

The chain couples TRBV15 to TRBJ2-1; D is possibly TRBD2 (5 bases). The CDR3 contains 14 residues. The V end lost 3 bases, the J end lost 6 bases, and 12 bases lay between the germline ends. Germline CDR1 is LNHNV and CDR2 is YYDKDF (reference sequence). CDR3 DNA: TGTGCCACCAGCAGGGTACTAGTCGGCAATGAGCAGTTCTTC. This codes for CATSRVLVGNEQFF.

V is TRBV29-1 and J is TRBJ2-1; maybe TRBD1 (5 bases). Germline V CDR1 and CDR2: SQVTM, ANQGSEA. CDR3 length: 11 residues. V lost 7 bases to trimming and J lost 4 bases, with 8 bases between them. In nucleotides, the CDR3 is TGCAGCGGGGGCCCATACAATGAGCAGTTCTTC. Translating gives CSGGPYNEQFF.

The chain uses TRBV20-1 and TRBJ2-2; D not certain. Germline V gives CDR1 DFQATT, CDR2 SNEGSKA (reference sequence). Trimming pared 4 bases from V and 0 bases from J, leaving 6 bases between. This CDR3 is 13 amino acids long. The DNA for the CDR3 is TGCAGTGCTAACCGGGCGAACACCGGGGAGCTGTTTTTT. Its translation: CSANRANTGELFF.

This rearrangement joins TRBV5-1 to TRBJ2-5, with D uncertain. V lost 2 bases and J lost 0, with 11 bases in between. The CDR3 has 15 residues. Germline CDR1 and CDR2: SGHRS and YFSETQ. The CDR3 loop is CASSLEPGHQETQYF. CDR3 DNA: TGCGCCAGCAGCTTAGAACCCGGTCACCAAGAGACCCAGTACTTC.

This clonotype came up once. The V gene is TRBV5-1, the J gene TRBJ2-4, with D possibly matching TRBD1 (6 bases). The CDR3 length is 14 residues. Trimming took 4 bases from V and 2 from J, leaving 10 bases between them. The germline CDR1 and CDR2 sequences are SGHRS and YFSETQ. The CDR3 reads CASSPGETKNIQYF. DNA for the CDR3: TGCGCCAGCAGCCCAGGGGAAACCAAAAACATTCAGTACTTC.

The chain carries TRBV15 and TRBJ1-5; possibly TRBD1 for D (6 bases). Germline CDR1 reads LNHNV; CDR2 reads YYDKDF (reference sequence). This CDR3 has 14 amino acids. Trimming pared 8 bases from V and 0 bases from J, leaving 11 bases between. The CDR3: CATGDIYSNQPQHF. CDR3 DNA: TGTGCCACCGGGGACATCTATAGCAATCAGCCCCAGCATTTT.

V and J are TRBV7-2 and TRBJ2-2; a possible D gene is TRBD1 (6 bases). Germline V gene lookup returns CDR1 SGHTA and CDR2 FQGNSA. The CDR3 extends over 17 amino acids. Trimming shortened V by 1 base and J by 3 bases, and 15 bases separated the two germline ends. The CDR3 spells CASSLGYRVKDTGELFF. In DNA form, the CDR3 reads TGTGCCAGCAGCTTAGGGTACAGGGTGAAGGACACCGGGGAGCTGTTTTTT.